Sequencing of this TCR beta chain was carried out in a study of cytomegalovirus exposure and HLA in healthy donors. The V gene end was trimmed by 4 bases and the J gene end by 3 bases; junction bases not matched to a gene: 9. This CDR3 spans 16 amino acids. CDR1 SGHNT and CDR2 YYREEE come from the germline V gene (reference sequence). Study-level findings and limits: In vitro experiments confirmed that a few CMV-associated chains were specific for CMV antigens.

Sequenced by immunoSEQ multiplex PCR; TCRdb stores in-frame clones only, minus some. The table includes about 130,000 clones, approximately 82% detected once. In the case of this clone: The antigen is undetermined.

These donors were members of the 120-subject validation cohort, a group separate from the approximately 640-subject first cohort. Sequenced material: PBMCs. The chain uses TRBV5-4 and TRBJ2-5; 10 bases match TRBD2. The sequence came from a man aged 25 to 40 in good health and CMV-seropositive. CDR3 DNA sequence: TGTGCCAGCAGCAGAGCTCGGCTAGCGGGAGAAGAGACCCAGTACTTC. It codes for CASSRARLAGEETQYF.